This T cell receptor beta chain was observed in a study of blood T cell repertoires in COVID-19. The table lists this clone with a few counts. The CDR3 is 14 residues long. The germline V gene encodes CDR1 SGHVS and CDR2 FNYEAQ. J lost 4 bases, V lost 6 bases, and 7 bases had no gene match. The method was immunoSEQ multiplex PCR; TCRdb's version includes in-frame clones alone and lacks a portion of them. The sample consists of 120,000 or so clones, around 77% of them appearing once. The sample was peripheral blood. The V gene is TRBV7-6, the J gene TRBJ2-7, with 9 bases aligning to TRBD2. This TCR came from a man aged 60 to 69 with active or convalescent COVID-19. As DNA, the CDR3 is TGTGCCAGCAGTTCGACTAGCGGACCATACGAGCAGTACTTC. Its translation: CASSSTSGPYEQYF.